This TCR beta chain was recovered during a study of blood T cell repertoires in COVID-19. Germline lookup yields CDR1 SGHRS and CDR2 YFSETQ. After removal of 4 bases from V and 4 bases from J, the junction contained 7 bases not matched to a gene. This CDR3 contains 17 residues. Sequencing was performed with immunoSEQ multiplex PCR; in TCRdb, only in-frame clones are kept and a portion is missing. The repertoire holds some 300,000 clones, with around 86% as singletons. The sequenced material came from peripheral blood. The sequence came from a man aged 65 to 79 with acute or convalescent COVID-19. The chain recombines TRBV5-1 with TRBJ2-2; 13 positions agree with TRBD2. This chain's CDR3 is CASSLGLAGRGTGELFF. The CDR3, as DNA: TGCGCCAGCAGCCTGGGACTAGCGGGAAGAGGCACCGGGGAGCTGTTTTTT.